This TCR beta chain was captured in a study of OX40 agonist ivuxolimab in advanced cancers. Overall study: Patients took ivuxolimab, an agonistic anti-OX40 (CD134) antibody. From roughly 23 to 90 years was the age range, with a mean of around 57 years, and 65% to 90% were male.

Libraries were prepared by immunoSEQ multiplex PCR; TCRdb keeps only in-frame clonotypes and omits some of them. The data hold under 140,000 clones, with about 92% observed a single time. CDR3 length: 13 residues. The V end was cut by 4 bases, the J end by 2 bases, with 8 bases between. The germline V gene has CDR1 SGDLS and CDR2 YYNGEE. V is TRBV9 and J is TRBJ2-3; either TRBD1 or TRBD2 may fit D (5 bases each). This receptor was taken from an adult with an advanced solid tumor such as melanoma, head and neck, liver or kidney cancer. Sample: CD4+ or CD8+ T cells sorted from blood, taken in a trial of the OX40 agonist ivuxolimab. Here the CDR3 reads CASSPGTTDTQYF. The CDR3 bases are TGTGCCAGCAGCCCAGGGACCACAGATACGCAGTATTTT. The whole variable domain, remainder taken from reference TRBV9 and TRBJ2-3, is DSGVTQTPKHLITATGQRVTLRCSPRSGDLSVYWYQQSLDQGLQFLIQYYNGEERAKGNILERFSAQQFPDLHSELNLSSLELGDSALYFCASSPGTTDTQYFGPGTRLTVL.